The 16 T cell receptor beta chains presented below share a single source sample, sequenced in a study of spatial heterogeneity in lung cancer. TCRdb analysed the 5' RACE reads with MiXCR anew, one entry per CDR3 protein. The data hold about 11,000 distinct CDR3 sequences, with 3.5% to 4% observed a single time. Time point of the sample: sample taken at primary tumor resection. Sequencing of whole RNA from tumor, nontumor lung or frozen PBMC involved no sorting. Here the sequenced sample was normal lung tissue next to the tumor, taken at surgery. The receptors originated from a male donor with early-stage non-small cell lung cancer.

This clonotype is medium-sized by share. In a library made to pick up alpha chains, this beta chain is a stray read with a size that means little. This chain links TRBV7-9 with TRBJ1-6; TRBD1 might be the D (5 bases). Trimming took 2 bases from V and 8 from J, leaving 10 bases between them. This CDR3 spans 14 amino acids. Germline lookup yields CDR1 SEHNR and CDR2 FQNEAQ (reference sequence). CDR3 nucleotides: TGTGCCAGCAGCTTATCCGGGGGAGATTCACCCCTCCACTTT. Translation gives CASSLSGGDSPLHF.

This clonotype is deemed medium-sized. Since the library was made to target alpha chains, this beta chain is a stray read and its abundance is not meaningful. The rearrangement joins TRBV5-6 to TRBJ1-1; D not certain. The CDR3 has 12 residues. CDR1 is SGHDT and CDR2 is YYEEEE in the germline V gene. Trimming took off 2 bases at V and 0 bases at J, with 2 bases between the two ends. The CDR3 spells CASSFLNTEAFF. The DNA of the CDR3 is TGTGCCAGCAGCTTCTTGAACACTGAAGCTTTCTTT.

This clonotype has only a few counts. This beta chain appears as a stray read in a library generated for alpha chains; its size is not informative. The rearrangement uses TRBV12-3 or TRBV12-4 and TRBJ2-1; D is ambiguous. Trimming removed 3 bases at V and 0 bases at J, with 6 bases between. The CDR3 extends over 14 amino acids. The CDR3 protein is CASSFASSYNEQFF. The CDR3 DNA reads as TGTGCCAGCAGTTTTGCAAGCTCCTACAATGAGCAGTTCTTC.

This clonotype was recorded many times. The library was designed around alpha chains, so this beta chain is a stray read whose abundance carries little weight. The chain uses TRBV7-9 and TRBJ1-4; D call uncertain. The germline V gene has CDR1 SEHNR and CDR2 FQNEAQ (reference sequence). The CDR3 is made up of 15 amino acids. V gave up 5 bases and J gave up 3 bases, with 13 bases separating them. The CDR3 is CASSNKSPPNEKLFF. The CDR3 DNA follows: TGTGCCAGCAGCAACAAGTCTCCTCCTAATGAAAAACTGTTTTTT.

This clonotype was picked up many times. The library was prepared for alpha chains; this beta chain is a stray read, so its frequency means little. J is TRBJ1-5 and V is TRBV20-1; no definite D call. CDR1 is DFQATT, CDR2 SNEGSKA, per germline (reference sequence). V shed 1 base and J shed 4 bases, with 11 bases lying between them. The CDR3 has 14 amino acids. Here the CDR3 DNA reads TGCAGTGCTAGAGTTAATCAGGAAAATCAGCCCCAGCATTTT. It encodes CSARVNQENQPQHF.

This clonotype was recorded many times. As an off-target read in a library built for alpha chains, this beta chain has a frequency of little significance. CDR3 DNA: TGTGCCAGCAGCTTTTCAGCTAACTATGGCTACACCTTC. Amino acids: CASSFSANYGYTF. The chain has TRBV7-3 and TRBJ1-2; D not resolved. Germline-derived CDR1 and CDR2 are SGHTA and FQGTGA. This CDR3 comprises 13 residues. Trimming pared 3 bases from V and 0 bases from J, leaving 5 bases between.

On this clonotype: The library was built for alpha chains, so this beta chain is an off-target read and its size means little. The rearrangement links TRBV10-3 to TRBJ1-1; 7 nucleotides match TRBD1. With 6 bases clipped from V and 8 bases from J, the junction kept 9 bases outside the gene matches. In germline, CDR1 is ENHRY, CDR2 SYGVKD. The CDR3 consists of 13 residues. The CDR3 region is CAIRATQGVEAFF. CDR3 nucleotides: TGTGCCATCAGAGCAACCCAGGGGGTCGAAGCTTTCTTT.

By share, this clonotype counts as medium-sized. Being off target in a library aimed at alpha chains, this beta chain has a size of little meaning. The chain carries TRBV27 and TRBJ2-7; possibly TRBD1 or TRBD2 for D (5 bases each). The CDR3 sequence is 12 residues long. The V end was cut by 3 bases, the J end by 4 bases, with 7 bases between. Germline V gene data show CDR1 as MNHEY and CDR2 as SMNVEV (reference sequence). The CDR3 nucleotides read TGTGCCAGCAGTTTTTGGGGGTACGAGCAGTACTTC. It codes for CASSFWGYEQYF.

In its sample, this clonotype was seen many times. The library was built for alpha chains, so this beta chain is an off-target read and its size means little. The J gene is TRBJ2-3, the V gene TRBV7-2; D remains ambiguous. Germline values: CDR1 SGHTA, CDR2 FQGNSA. CDR3 length equals 13 residues. V lost 1 base and J 4 bases, leaving 6 bases between the germline ends. The CDR3 region has the DNA TGTGCCAGCAGCTTAGTCAGGCCAGATACGCAGTATTTT. It codes for CASSLVRPDTQYF.

This clonotype was seen at least ten times. Since the library was made to target alpha chains, this beta chain is a stray read and its abundance is not meaningful. CDR3 sequence: CASSLWGGASTNQPQHF. As DNA, the CDR3 is TGTGCCAGCAGTTTATGGGGTGGAGCGAGTACGAATCAGCCCCAGCATTTT. The chain couples TRBV28 to TRBJ1-5; D gene uncertain. The CDR3 runs 17 residues. The V gene's germline CDR1 is MDHEN and CDR2 SYDVKM. V lost 0 bases to trimming and J lost 4 bases, with 16 bases between them.

This clonotype was seen repeatedly, ten times or more. This beta chain is a stray read from a library made for alpha chains; its abundance is not meaningful. The chain couples TRBV29-1 to TRBJ2-1; 9 positions match TRBD1. Germline V gives CDR1 SQVTM, CDR2 ANQGSEA. J gave up 9 bases and V 7 bases, and 7 bases lay outside the gene matches. The CDR3 consists of 12 residues. The CDR3 sequence: CSAQTGGSEQFF. CDR3 nucleotide sequence: TGCAGCGCCCAAACAGGGGGCAGTGAGCAGTTCTTC.

Ten or more counts support this clonotype. This beta chain is off target for a library built for alpha chains, so its abundance means little. The rearrangement joins TRBV28 to TRBJ2-1, with TRBD2 matching over 8 bases. Trimming at V came to 5 bases and at J to 2 bases, leaving 8 bases not matched to a gene. The germline gives CDR1 MDHEN, CDR2 SYDVKM. The CDR3 covers 16 residues. The CDR3 DNA is TGTGCCAGCAGTCCGCCGGGAGGGGTTACCTACAATGAGCAGTTCTTC. This encodes CASSPPGGVTYNEQFF.

By frequency in the sample, this clonotype is medium-sized. This beta chain slipped into a library made for alpha chains as a stray read, so its size is not meaningful. The CDR3 loop reads CASSQEVSGTYTF. The CDR3 DNA is TGCGCCAGCAGCCAAGAGGTGTCGGGAACTTACACCTTC. This rearrangement joins TRBV4-3 to TRBJ1-2, with unresolved D. V shed 0 bases and J shed 11 bases, with 13 bases lying between them. The CDR3 sequence is 13 residues long. Germline V gives CDR1 LGHNA, CDR2 YSLEER.

This clonotype is classed as medium-sized. Because the library targeted alpha chains, this beta chain is an off-target read whose size means little. The chain uses TRBV13 and TRBJ1-2; a weak D match, TRBD1 (6 bases). CDR3 length: 14 amino acids. CDR1 PRHDT and CDR2 FYEKMQ come from the germline V gene (reference sequence). The ends were cut back, 0 bases at V and 3 bases at J, with 8 bases in the middle. The CDR3 here is CASSLGTGDYGYTF. DNA for the CDR3: TGTGCCAGCAGCTTAGGGACAGGTGACTATGGCTACACCTTC.

In the case of this clonotype: The library was prepared for alpha chains; this beta chain is a stray read, so its frequency means little. The rearrangement uses TRBV6-2 or TRBV6-3 and TRBJ1-5; tentative D call: TRBD1 (6 bases). The CDR3 totals 13 residues. The V gene lost 3 bases and the J gene lost 7 bases, with 10 bases spanning the gap. Germline V gene data show CDR1 as MNHEY and CDR2 as SVGEGT. The DNA for the CDR3 is TGTGCCAGCAGTTATCAAGGACAGCAGCCCCAGCATTTT. This encodes CASSYQGQQPQHF.

This clonotype has more than one count but fewer than ten. This beta chain turned up in a library designed for alpha chains; as an off-target read, its abundance says little. The chain carries TRBV7-2 and TRBJ1-3; D remains unclear. The CDR3 has 15 residues. The ends were cut back, 1 base at V and 2 bases at J, with 9 bases in the middle. CDR1 is SGHTA, CDR2 FQGNSA, per germline. The CDR3 nucleotides read TGTGCCAGCAGCTTAGACGGGTTTGCTGGAAACACCATATATTTT. It yields the protein CASSLDGFAGNTIYF.